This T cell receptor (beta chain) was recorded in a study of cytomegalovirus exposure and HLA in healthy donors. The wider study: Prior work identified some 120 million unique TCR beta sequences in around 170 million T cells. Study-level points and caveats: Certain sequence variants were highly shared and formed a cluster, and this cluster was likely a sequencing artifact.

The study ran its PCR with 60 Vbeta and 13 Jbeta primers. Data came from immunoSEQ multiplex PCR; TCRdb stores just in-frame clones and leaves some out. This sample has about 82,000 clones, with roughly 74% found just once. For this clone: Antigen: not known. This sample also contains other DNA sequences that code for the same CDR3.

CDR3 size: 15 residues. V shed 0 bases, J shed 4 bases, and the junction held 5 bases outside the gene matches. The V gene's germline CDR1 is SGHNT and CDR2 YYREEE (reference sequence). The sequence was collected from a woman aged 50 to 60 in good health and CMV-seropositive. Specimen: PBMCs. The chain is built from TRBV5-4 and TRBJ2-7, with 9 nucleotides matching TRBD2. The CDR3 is CASSLGGLAGYEQYF. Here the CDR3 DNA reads TGTGCCAGCAGCTTGGGGGGACTAGCTGGTTACGAGCAGTACTTC.